This T cell receptor (beta chain) was identified during a study of blood T cell repertoires in COVID-19 (dated by TCRdb to 2019 to 2021). About the study as a whole: Collaborator samples came from the United States, Italy and Spain and covered acute and convalescent phases of COVID-19. HLA class I and class II types, where available, came from metadata supplied by the sample provider rather than from assay-based typing. Nearly every sample came with metadata listing a de-identified subject ID, COVID-19 status, age in years and sex. The repertoires were released in a freely available public database meant as a resource for research on the immune response to SARS-CoV-2. The material from the prospective study consisted of cDNA or gDNA derived from T cells, B-cell-depleted T cells, or PBMCs. Samples were obtained from the ongoing ImmuneRACE study (first 160 participants) and from some 1,300 subjects provided by 6 global collaborators. Deeply sampled blood TCRbeta repertoires from subjects exposed to, actively infected with, or recovered from COVID-19 were included in the dataset. The research as a whole found: Clinical and demographic metadata were provided uncurated, with the amount varying by source and participant.

The germline V gene encodes CDR1 MDHEN and CDR2 SYDVKM. At the junction V is shortened by 8 bases and J by 2 bases; bases outside the gene matches: 8. Spanning cysteine to phenylalanine, the CDR3 consists of 14 amino acids. The entry retains the CDR3 DNA only, 42 bases that are in frame from base 1. At one collaborating source in Seattle, patients were enrolled during active infection and were followed longitudinally through the course of disease. Each collaborating institution followed its own protocols to collect whole blood in K2EDTA tubes. For TCRbeta analysis, collaborator samples were shipped as frozen whole blood, as isolated PBMCs, or as DNA extracted from either sample type. Notes on this clone: The antigen it recognizes is unknown. No quality values exist for individual bases; no much larger clone is one base distant.

TCRbeta CDR3 regions were amplified from genomic DNA by means of the immunoSEQ Assay, a bias-controlled multiplex PCR. The study's processing was this. The number of nucleated cells in each sample was estimated by amplification of reference gene primers within the assay. To quantify the absolute abundance of each unique TCRbeta CDR3 rearrangement, sequence reads were collapsed and filtered. For each sample, productive Simpson clonality was calculated as the square root of Simpson's diversity index over productive rearrangements. Here the immuneACCESS table is served through TCRdb, limited to in-frame sequences with V and J called. Missing clones are a known gap in these copies; in checked studies unresolved V genes cover under half, and the rest lacks a known reason. Clone size and the V and J calls come from that table; the DNA yielded D and trimming. The sample profile shows approximately 200,000 clones; roughly 80% of them were found once. Roughly 7% of the sample comes from the top ten.

This receptor was identified in a woman older than 75 with COVID-19, enrolled during active disease. Sequencing used peripheral blood. In this chain, TRBV28 is recombined with TRBJ2-7, with 8 junctional bases fitting TRBD2. The CDR3 reads as follows: CASLYSGATYEQYF. The nucleotide sequence is given as TGTGCCAGCCTGTATAGCGGGGCGACCTACGAGCAGTACTTC.